This TCR beta chain was found in a study of T cell repertoires in aging, cancer and after chemotherapy (dated by TCRdb to between 2019 and 2020). General notes on the study: Donors were distributed across six age groups ranging from 30 or younger to 70 or older, with at least three individuals included per group. A cohort of 200 to 250 cancer patients (approximately 92 with hematological and around 130 with solid cancers) was assembled, and fewer than 100 healthy donors were included as a reference group. To examine immunoaging and T cell reconstitution after chemotherapy, the study profiled TCR beta repertoires in peripheral blood from healthy donors and cancer patients. Paired pre- and post-chemotherapy samples in the hematological group came from chronic lymphocytic leukemia patients treated with fludarabine- or bendamustine-based regimens. The full dataset contained several million TCR reads. General conclusions and limits of the study: Significantly lower blood TCR diversity and higher clonality were observed in untreated patients with hematological or solid cancers than in age-matched healthy donors. Hematological cancer patients had lymphoid organ infiltration, which may itself impair thymic emigration or peripheral T cell expansion. In healthy donors, the decline in TCR diversity with age was mainly due to loss of richness, whereas in cancer patients loss of evenness also played a role. An increase in median generation probability over the chemotherapy interval was observed in both cancer cohorts, suggesting that the repertoire was reconstituted through rebound thymic output. According to the authors, the repertoire data do not permit conclusions about immunological memory after chemotherapy.

Rearranged TRB sequences spanning V, D and J segments were amplified by multiplex touch-down PCR using a mixed TRB-A/B primer pool. Illumina adapters and sample indices were attached to the amplicons in two consecutive PCR reactions using Phusion HS II polymerase. Amplicons were gel-purified with the NucleoSpin Gel and PCR Clean-up kit, then checked with Qubit and an Agilent 2100 Bioanalyzer. Sequencing of the libraries was done on an Illumina MiSeq with paired-end, single-indexed 600-cycle runs. Regarding the original processing steps: Processing of the TRB sequences was carried out with MiXCR versions 2.12 and 3.0.5. A clone was defined as each unique CDR3 nucleotide sequence, and only productive sequences supported by at least two reads were kept. Repertoire metrics included Shannon diversity, evenness, clonality (one minus evenness), and alpha-parameterized diversity profiles from alpha 0 to 5. The IGoR algorithm was used to calculate generation probabilities for clones in the paired samples taken before and after chemotherapy. The raw public data were reprocessed by TCRdb itself: fastp quality trimming at Q25, MiXCR clonotype calling, in-frame beta chains only. Rows with a matching CDR3 protein are joined into one entry that keeps the most common DNA and genes. The authors' filters were not applied to this entry. Present in this sample are some 5,000 distinct CDR3 sequences, around 33% of which were seen just once. In total, the top ten clones hold roughly 13% of the sample.

Taking its sample share into account, this clonotype is medium-sized (0.01 to 0.1%). The target of this receptor is not known. No base-level quality is on record; no much larger clone is a single base apart. TCR beta rearrangements were amplified from genomic DNA isolated from peripheral blood, not from sorted cells or RNA. The TCR was taken from a human donor with a blood cancer. The sequencing input was blood.

The CDR3 region: CATSRDFRAGGGETQYF. The DNA reads TGTGCCACCAGCAGAGATTTTAGGGCAGGGGGCGGAGAGACCCAGTACTTC. This chain is built from TRBV15 and TRBJ2-5, with 8 junctional bases fitting TRBD1. The germline V end is reduced by 0 bases and the J end by 4 bases; junction bases left unmatched: 10. For CDR1 and CDR2, the germline V gene (reference sequence) lists LNHNV and YYDKDF. The CDR3 measures 17 amino acids from cysteine to phenylalanine. Kept here is only the CDR3 DNA, which spans 51 bases and is read in frame from base 1.